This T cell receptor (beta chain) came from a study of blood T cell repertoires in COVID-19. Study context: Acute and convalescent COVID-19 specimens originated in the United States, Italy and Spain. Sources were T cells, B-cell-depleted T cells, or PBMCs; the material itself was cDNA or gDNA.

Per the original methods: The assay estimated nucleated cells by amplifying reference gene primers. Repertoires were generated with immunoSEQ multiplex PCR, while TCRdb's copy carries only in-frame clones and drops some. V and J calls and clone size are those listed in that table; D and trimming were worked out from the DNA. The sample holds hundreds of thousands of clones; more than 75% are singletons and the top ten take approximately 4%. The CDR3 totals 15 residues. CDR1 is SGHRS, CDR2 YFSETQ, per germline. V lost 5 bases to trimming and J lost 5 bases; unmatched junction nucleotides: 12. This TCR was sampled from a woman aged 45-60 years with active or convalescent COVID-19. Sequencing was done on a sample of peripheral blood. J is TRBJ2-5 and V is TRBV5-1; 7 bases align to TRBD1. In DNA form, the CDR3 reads TGCGCCAGCAGTGTGGGGGCAGGGGGTGATGAGACCCAGTACTTC. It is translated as CASSVGAGGDETQYF.